This TCR beta chain originates from a study of siplizumab effects on memory and regulatory T cells. Study observations and caveats: The majority of clones, roughly 80-96% of proliferating CD4+ or CD8+ clones, lacked an assignable naive or memory phenotype.

Using immunoSEQ multiplex PCR, the repertoire was profiled, and TCRdb retains in-frame clones only, with some absent. The sample lists 60,000 or so clones; roughly 93% were seen once. Germline loops: CDR1 SGHRS, CDR2 YFSETQ. The CDR3 is 15 residues long. Deletions cut 2 bases from V and 6 bases from J, with 16 bases between. Worth noting for this clone: Its antigen remains unknown.

The sequenced sample was CD8+ T cells sorted from blood. The chain is built from TRBV5-1 and TRBJ2-3; TRBD1 might be the D (5 bases). This clonotype was obtained from a human donor in good health. CDR3 nucleotides: TGCGCCAGCAGCTTTAGGAGACAGCTATCCGATACGCAGTATTTT. Its translation is CASSFRRQLSDTQYF.